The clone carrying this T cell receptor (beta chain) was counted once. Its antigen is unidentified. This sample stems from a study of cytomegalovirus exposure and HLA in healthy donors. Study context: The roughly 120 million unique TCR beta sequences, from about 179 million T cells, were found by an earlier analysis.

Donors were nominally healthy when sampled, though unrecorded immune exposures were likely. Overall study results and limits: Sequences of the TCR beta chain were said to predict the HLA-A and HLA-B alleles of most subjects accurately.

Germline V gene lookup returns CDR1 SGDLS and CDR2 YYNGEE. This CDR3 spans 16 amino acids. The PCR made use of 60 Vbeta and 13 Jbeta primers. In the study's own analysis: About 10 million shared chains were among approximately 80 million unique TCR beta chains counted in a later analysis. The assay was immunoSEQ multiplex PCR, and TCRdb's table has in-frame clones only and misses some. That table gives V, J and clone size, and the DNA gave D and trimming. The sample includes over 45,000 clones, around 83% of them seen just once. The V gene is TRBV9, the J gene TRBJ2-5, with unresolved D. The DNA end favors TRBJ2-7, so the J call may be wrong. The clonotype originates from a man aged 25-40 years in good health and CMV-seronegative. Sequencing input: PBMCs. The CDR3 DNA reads TGTGCCAGCAGCGGGAAGTCGGTAACGGCGGCTTACGAGCAGTACTTC. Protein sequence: CASSGKSVTAAYEQYF.